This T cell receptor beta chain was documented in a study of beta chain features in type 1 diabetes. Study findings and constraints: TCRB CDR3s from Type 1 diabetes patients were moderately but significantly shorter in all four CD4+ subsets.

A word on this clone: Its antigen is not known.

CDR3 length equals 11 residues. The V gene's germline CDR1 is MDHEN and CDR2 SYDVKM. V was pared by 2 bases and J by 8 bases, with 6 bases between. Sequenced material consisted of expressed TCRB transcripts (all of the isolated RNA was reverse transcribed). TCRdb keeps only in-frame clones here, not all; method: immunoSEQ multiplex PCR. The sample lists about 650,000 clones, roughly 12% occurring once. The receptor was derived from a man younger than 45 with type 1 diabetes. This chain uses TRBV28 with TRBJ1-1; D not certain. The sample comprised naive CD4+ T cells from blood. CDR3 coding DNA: TGTGCCAGCAGTTTACAAACGGAAGCTTTCTTT. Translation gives CASSLQTEAFF.